Detailed here is one TCR beta chain. This sample stems from a study of technical replicates of blood from a few donors. With 6 bases removed from V and 2 bases from J, the gap between germline ends came to 5 bases. The CDR3 spans 11 residues. CDR1 is MNHNS, CDR2 SASEGT, per germline. Here immunoSEQ multiplex PCR was the method, and the copy in TCRdb shows in-frame clones only, minus some. This table holds tens of thousands of clones, over 90% found once. Sequenced sample: T cells isolated from PBMCs. The clonotype comes from a human donor in good health. The chain uses TRBV6-1 and TRBJ2-7, with no clear D. In nucleotides, the CDR3 is TGTGCCAGCAGGCAGGCCTACGAGCAGTACTTC. It is translated as CASRQAYEQYF.